This is a list of T cell receptor beta chains from one sample in a study of shared clonotypes between healthy human individuals. The data were produced by immunoSEQ multiplex PCR, yet TCRdb's version contains in-frame clones alone and is incomplete. The table records 550,000 to 750,000 clones, around 95% of them present only once. Sequencing input: naive CD8+ T cells sorted from blood. The receptor source for this set is a woman in her thirties in good health. The CDR3 runs from the conserved cysteine through the conserved F or W. The D gene is left open where the match is weak. The listing skips clone size in some rows; elsewhere it reads once, few, many or a size class.

clone_size,j_call,d_call,v_call,cdr3_aa,cdr3_nt
-,TRBJ2-3,-,TRBV2,CASSDSVASTDTQYF,TGTGCCAGCAGTGATTCCGTTGCTAGCACAGATACGCAGTATTTT
once,TRBJ1-1,TRBD1,TRBV19,CASAPGTGRTEAFF,TGTGCCAGTGCCCCTGGGACAGGGCGCACTGAAGCTTTCTTT
-,TRBJ2-7,-,TRBV7-6,CASSGEGSYEQYF,TGTGCCAGCAGCGGCGAGGGCTCCTACGAGCAGTACTTC
-,TRBJ2-2,-,TRBV27,CASSLLANTGELFF,TGTGCCAGCAGTTTATTAGCGAACACCGGGGAGCTGTTTTTT
-,TRBJ2-7,TRBD2,TRBV4-1,CASSLEPGTSRYEQYF,TGCGCCAGCAGCCTAGAGCCCGGGACTAGCAGATACGAGCAGTACTTC
-,TRBJ2-3,-,TRBV7-6,CASSLVGGDTDTQYF,TGTGCCAGCAGCCTTGTGGGGGGAGACACAGATACGCAGTATTTT
-,TRBJ2-7,-,TRBV11-2,CASSLGYNEGSAYEQYF,TGTGCCAGCAGCTTGGGGTATAACGAGGGTTCGGCCTACGAGCAGTACTTC
-,TRBJ2-7,TRBD2,TRBV7-9,CASEGTSGLYEQYF,TGTGCCAGCGAAGGGACTAGCGGACTTTACGAGCAGTACTTC
-,TRBJ2-2,-,TRBV7-3,CASSEIDGTGELFF,TGTGCCAGCAGCGAAATAGACGGCACCGGGGAGCTGTTTTTT
once,TRBJ2-7,-,TRBV5-6,CASSFGRAFYEQYF,TGTGCCAGCAGCTTCGGCAGGGCGTTCTACGAGCAGTACTTC
once,TRBJ1-1,-,TRBV19,CASSIDLDSYTEAFF,TGTGCCAGTAGTATAGATTTGGACAGCTACACTGAAGCTTTCTTT
-,TRBJ1-1,-,TRBV27,CASSPLWLNTEAFF,TGTGCCAGCAGTCCTCTGTGGTTAAACACTGAAGCTTTCTTT
-,TRBJ2-1,-,TRBV7-8,CASSLTESRYNEQFF,TGTGCCAGCAGCTTAACCGAATCCAGGTACAATGAGCAGTTCTTC
-,TRBJ2-3,-,TRBV7-9,CASSSPYGGTDTQYF,TGTGCCAGCAGCTCCCCCTACGGGGGCACAGATACGCAGTATTTT
-,TRBJ2-7,TRBD1,TRBV19,CASSIFGTGGYEQYF,TGTGCCAGTAGTATATTCGGGACAGGGGGGTACGAGCAGTACTTC
-,TRBJ2-1,-,TRBV7-8,CASSSRDSGDNEQFF,TGTGCCAGCAGTTCCCGGGACTCTGGGGACAATGAGCAGTTCTTC
-,TRBJ2-2,-,TRBV19,CASRTKWGTPGELFF,TGTGCCAGTAGGACGAAGTGGGGGACCCCCGGGGAGCTGTTTTTT
-,TRBJ2-7,-,TRBV2,CARGAISSYEQYF,TGTGCCAGAGGAGCTATAAGCTCCTACGAGCAGTACTTC
-,TRBJ2-1,-,TRBV5-6,CASSLVPYDNEQFF,TGTGCCAGCAGCTTGGTTCCGTATGACAATGAGCAGTTCTTC
-,TRBJ2-7,-,TRBV7-6,CASSTQQNPYEQYF,TGTGCCAGCAGCACCCAACAGAATCCCTACGAGCAGTACTTC
-,TRBJ2-3,-,TRBV27,CASRKADTQYF,TGTGCCAGCAGGAAAGCAGATACGCAGTATTTT
-,TRBJ2-7,-,TRBV6-1,CASSEALYMSYEQYF,TGTGCCAGCAGTGAAGCGCTTTACATGTCCTACGAGCAGTACTTC
-,TRBJ1-6,-,TRBV27,CASSFGSNSPLHF,TGTGCCAGCAGTTTTGGCAGTAATTCACCCCTCCACTTT
-,TRBJ2-3,-,TRBV19,CASSLATDTQYF,TGTGCCAGTAGTCTGGCCACAGATACGCAGTATTTT
few,TRBJ1-2,TRBD1,TRBV9,CASSVGDSNYGYTF,TGTGCCAGCAGCGTAGGGGACAGTAACTATGGCTACACCTTC
-,TRBJ2-7,-,TRBV2,CASSDTNSYEQYF,TGTGCCAGCAGTGATACTAACTCCTACGAGCAGTACTTC
-,TRBJ1-5,-,TRBV28,CASSLGSAGWQPQHF,TGTGCCAGCAGTTTAGGGTCGGCAGGGTGGCAGCCCCAGCATTTT
-,TRBJ2-1,-,TRBV11-2,CASSFWDNEQFF,TGTGCCAGCAGCTTCTGGGACAATGAGCAGTTCTTC
-,TRBJ1-2,-,TRBV27,CASSLGANYGYTF,TGTGCCAGCAGTTTGGGGGCTAACTATGGCTACACCTTC
-,TRBJ2-7,-,TRBV5-6,CASSLVGDWEQYF,TGTGCCAGCAGCTTAGTTGGGGACTGGGAGCAGTACTTC
-,TRBJ1-5,-,TRBV19,CATDLGGYGNQPQHF,TGTGCCACCGACCTTGGGGGGTACGGCAATCAGCCCCAGCATTTT
-,TRBJ2-7,-,TRBV19,CASSIVGGTSSYEQYF,TGTGCCAGTAGTATAGTTGGGGGGACGAGCTCCTACGAGCAGTACTTC
few,TRBJ1-1,-,TRBV30,CAWRRIMNTEAFF,TGTGCCTGGAGACGGATCATGAACACTGAAGCTTTCTTT
-,TRBJ2-7,TRBD1,TRBV5-6,CASSAGQGAGYEQYF,TGTGCCAGCAGCGCCGGACAGGGGGCGGGCTACGAGCAGTACTTC
once,TRBJ1-3,-,TRBV28,CASSLSLWVDGNTIYF,TGTGCCAGCAGTTTGAGTCTTTGGGTGGATGGAAACACCATATATTTT
-,TRBJ1-2,-,TRBV27,CASSHGTDLYGYTF,TGTGCCAGCAGCCATGGGACGGACCTTTACGGCTACACCTTC
-,TRBJ2-7,TRBD2,TRBV6-4,CASSELAGGIEQYF,TGTGCCAGCAGTGAACTAGCGGGAGGAATCGAGCAGTACTTC
-,TRBJ1-1,TRBD1,TRBV30,CAWDRGTEAFF,TGTGCCTGGGACAGGGGCACTGAAGCTTTCTTT
-,TRBJ2-7,-,TRBV6-5,CASSYAASYEQYF,TGTGCCAGCAGTTACGCCGCTTCCTACGAGCAGTACTTC
-,TRBJ2-7,TRBD1,TRBV11-3,CASSPGQFYEQYF,TGTGCCAGCAGCCCGGGACAGTTCTACGAGCAGTACTTC
-,TRBJ2-7,-,TRBV19,CASSPTLNYEQYF,TGTGCCAGTAGTCCGACTCTAAACTACGAGCAGTACTTC
-,TRBJ2-7,-,TRBV4-1,CASSQAAGDLYEQYF,TGCGCCAGCAGCCAGGCCGCAGGGGACCTTTACGAGCAGTACTTC
-,TRBJ2-7,-,TRBV6-1,CASRVLDRTTYEQYF,TGTGCCAGCAGAGTCCTTGACAGGACCACCTACGAGCAGTACTTC
-,TRBJ2-1,TRBD2,TRBV9,CASSVQSGTSGHEQFF,TGTGCCAGCAGCGTCCAATCCGGGACTAGCGGGCATGAGCAGTTCTTC
once,TRBJ2-7,TRBD1,TRBV28,CASSSPRQGRYEQYF,TGTGCCAGCAGTTCACCTCGACAGGGCCGGTACGAGCAGTACTTC
-,TRBJ2-7,-,TRBV15,CATSRDGSVAYEQYF,TGTGCCACCAGCAGAGATGGTTCCGTTGCCTACGAGCAGTACTTC
-,TRBJ2-1,TRBD1,TRBV27,CASTPGTVYNEQFF,TGTGCCAGCACCCCCGGGACAGTCTACAATGAGCAGTTCTTC
-,TRBJ1-2,-,TRBV19,CASSGGDNYGYTF,TGTGCCAGCTCGGGGGGTGACAACTATGGCTACACCTTC
-,TRBJ2-3,-,TRBV11-2,CASSLNWVDRTDTQYF,TGTGCCAGCAGCCTAAACTGGGTTGACCGCACAGATACGCAGTATTTT
-,TRBJ1-1,-,TRBV4-1,CASSQDRTVVNTEAFF,TGCGCCAGCAGCCAAGATAGAACAGTTGTGAACACTGAAGCTTTCTTT
once,TRBJ2-2,TRBD2,TRBV29-1,CSAEGGSSGTLGGELFF,TGCAGCGCCGAGGGTGGATCTAGCGGGACCCTCGGCGGGGAGCTGTTTTTT
-,TRBJ1-1,-,TRBV5-6,CASSLGPGAYTEAFF,TGTGCCAGCAGCTTGGGGCCTGGGGCGTACACTGAAGCTTTCTTT
few,TRBJ1-1,-,TRBV30,CAWSLGPGATEAFF,TGTGCCTGGAGCTTGGGCCCTGGGGCCACTGAAGCTTTCTTT